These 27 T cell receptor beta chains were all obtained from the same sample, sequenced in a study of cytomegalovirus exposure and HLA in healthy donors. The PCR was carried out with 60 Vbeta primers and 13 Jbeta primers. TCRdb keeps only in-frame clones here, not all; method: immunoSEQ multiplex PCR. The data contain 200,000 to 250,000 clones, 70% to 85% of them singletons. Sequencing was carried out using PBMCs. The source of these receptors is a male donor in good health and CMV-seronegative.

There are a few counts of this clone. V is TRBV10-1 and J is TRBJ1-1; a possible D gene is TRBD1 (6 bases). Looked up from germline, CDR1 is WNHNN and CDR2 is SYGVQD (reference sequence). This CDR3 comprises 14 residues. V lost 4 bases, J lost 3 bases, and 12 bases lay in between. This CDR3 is CASSGDNGDTEAFF. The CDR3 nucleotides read TGCGCCAGCAGTGGGGACAACGGGGACACTGAAGCTTTCTTT.

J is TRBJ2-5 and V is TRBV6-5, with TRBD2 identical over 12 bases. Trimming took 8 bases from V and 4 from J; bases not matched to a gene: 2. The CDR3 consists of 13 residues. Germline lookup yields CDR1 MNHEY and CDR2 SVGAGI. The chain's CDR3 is CASGTSGRETQYF. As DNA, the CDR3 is TGTGCCAGCGGGACTAGCGGGCGAGAGACCCAGTACTTC.

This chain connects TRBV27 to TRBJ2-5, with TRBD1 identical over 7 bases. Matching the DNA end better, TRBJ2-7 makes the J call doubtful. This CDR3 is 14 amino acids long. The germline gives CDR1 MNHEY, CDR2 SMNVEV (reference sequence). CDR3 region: CASSLSQGVDEQYF. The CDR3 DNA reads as TGTGCCAGCAGTTTAAGTCAGGGGGTAGACGAGCAGTACTTC.

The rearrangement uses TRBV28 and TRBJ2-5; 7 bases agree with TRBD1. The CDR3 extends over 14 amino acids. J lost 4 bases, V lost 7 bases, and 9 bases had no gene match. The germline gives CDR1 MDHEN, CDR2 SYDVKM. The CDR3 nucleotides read TGTGCCAGCACCATCAGGGGGACCCTAGAGACCCAGTACTTC. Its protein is CASTIRGTLETQYF.

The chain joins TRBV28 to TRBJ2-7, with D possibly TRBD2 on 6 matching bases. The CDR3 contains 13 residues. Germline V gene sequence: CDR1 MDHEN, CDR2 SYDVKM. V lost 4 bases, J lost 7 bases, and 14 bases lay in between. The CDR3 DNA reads TGTGCCAGCAGTTCCCGGGGCCGGGGGGAGCAGTACTTC. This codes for CASSSRGRGEQYF.

The CDR3 protein is CASSPQAGERYEQYF. CDR3 nucleotide sequence: TGTGCCAGCAGCCCCCAAGCGGGAGAGAGGTACGAGCAGTACTTC. J is TRBJ2-7 and V is TRBV7-6, with TRBD2 matching over 8 bases. This CDR3 spans 15 amino acids. The V segment lost 5 bases and the J segment 4 bases; nucleotides outside the gene matches: 10. Per the germline V gene, CDR1 is SGHVS and CDR2 is FNYEAQ.

DNA of the CDR3: TGTGCCAGCGGATCGACAGATCGGAAAGCTTTCTTT. It translates to CASGSTDRKAFF. The chain carries TRBV6-5 and TRBJ1-1; TRBD1 is a possible D gene (5 bases). This CDR3 comprises 12 residues. Germline V gene data show CDR1 as MNHEY and CDR2 as SVGAGI. The V gene lost 8 bases and the J gene lost 9 bases, with 16 bases spanning the gap.

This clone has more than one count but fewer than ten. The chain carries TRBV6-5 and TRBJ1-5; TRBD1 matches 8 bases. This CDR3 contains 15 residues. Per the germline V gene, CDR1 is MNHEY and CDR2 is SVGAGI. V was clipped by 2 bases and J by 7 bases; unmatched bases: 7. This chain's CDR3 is CASSYVQGANQPQHF. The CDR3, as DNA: TGTGCCAGCAGTTACGTCCAGGGGGCGAACCAGCCCCAGCATTTT.

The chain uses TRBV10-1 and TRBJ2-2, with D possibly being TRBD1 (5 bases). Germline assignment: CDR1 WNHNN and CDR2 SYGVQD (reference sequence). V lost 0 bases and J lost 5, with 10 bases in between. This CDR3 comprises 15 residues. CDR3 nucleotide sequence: TGCGCCAGCAGTGAGTCGGCAGGGTGGACCGGGGAGCTGTTTTTT. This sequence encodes CASSESAGWTGELFF.

As DNA, the CDR3 is TGCGCCAGCACCGAGACCCCGCGGAGCACAGATACGCAGTATTTT. It is translated as CASTETPRSTDTQYF. The chain combines TRBV10-2 with TRBJ2-3; D gene uncertain. Germline CDR1 WSHSY, CDR2 SAAADI. This CDR3 is 15 amino acids long. V was pared by 7 bases and J by 0 bases, with 14 bases between.

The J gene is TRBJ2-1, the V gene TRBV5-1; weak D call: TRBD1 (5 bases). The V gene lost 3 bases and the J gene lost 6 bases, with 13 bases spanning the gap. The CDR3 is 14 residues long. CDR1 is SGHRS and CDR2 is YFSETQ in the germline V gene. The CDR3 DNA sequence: TGCGCCAGCAGCTCCACAGGCTCCGCCAATGAGCAGTTCTTC. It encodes CASSSTGSANEQFF.

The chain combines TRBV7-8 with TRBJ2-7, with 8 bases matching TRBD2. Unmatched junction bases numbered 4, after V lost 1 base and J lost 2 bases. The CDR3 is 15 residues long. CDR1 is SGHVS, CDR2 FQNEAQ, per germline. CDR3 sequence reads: CASSLELAATYEQYF. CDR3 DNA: TGTGCCAGCAGCTTAGAACTAGCGGCAACCTACGAGCAGTACTTC. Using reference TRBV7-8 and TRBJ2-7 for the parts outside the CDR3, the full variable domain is GAGVSQSPRYKVAKRGQDVALRCDPISGHVSLFWYQQALGQGPEFLTYFQNEAQLDKSGLPSDRFFAERPEGSVSTLKIQRTQQEDSAVYLCASSLELAATYEQYFGPGTRLTVT.

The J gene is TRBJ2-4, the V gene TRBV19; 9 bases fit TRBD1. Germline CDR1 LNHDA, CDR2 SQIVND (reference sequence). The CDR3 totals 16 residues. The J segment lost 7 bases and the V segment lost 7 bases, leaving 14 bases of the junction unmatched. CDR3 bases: TGTGCCAGTAATTTCCGTGGTGGGACAGGGAGGAACATTCAGTACTTC. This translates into CASNFRGGTGRNIQYF.

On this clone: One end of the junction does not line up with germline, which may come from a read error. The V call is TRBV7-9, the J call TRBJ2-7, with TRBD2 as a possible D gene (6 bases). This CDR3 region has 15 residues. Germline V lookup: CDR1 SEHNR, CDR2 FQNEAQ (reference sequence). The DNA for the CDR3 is TGTTCCAGCAGCTTAGCCGGCGGGACCTCCTACGAGCAGTACTTC. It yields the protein CSSSLAGGTSYEQYF.

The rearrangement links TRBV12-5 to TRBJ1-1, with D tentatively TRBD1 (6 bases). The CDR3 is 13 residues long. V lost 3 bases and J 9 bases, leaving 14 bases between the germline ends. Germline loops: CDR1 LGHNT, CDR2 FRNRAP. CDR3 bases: TGTGCTAGTGGTTTCGGGCAGGGGACGAAAGCTTTCTTT. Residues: CASGFGQGTKAFF.

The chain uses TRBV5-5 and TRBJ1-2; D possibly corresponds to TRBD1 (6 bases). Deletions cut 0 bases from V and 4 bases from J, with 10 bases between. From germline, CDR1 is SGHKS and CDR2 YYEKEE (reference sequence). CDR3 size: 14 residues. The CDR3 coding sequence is TGTGCCAGCAGCTTGGCCCAGGGGATCTATGGCTACACCTTC. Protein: CASSLAQGIYGYTF.

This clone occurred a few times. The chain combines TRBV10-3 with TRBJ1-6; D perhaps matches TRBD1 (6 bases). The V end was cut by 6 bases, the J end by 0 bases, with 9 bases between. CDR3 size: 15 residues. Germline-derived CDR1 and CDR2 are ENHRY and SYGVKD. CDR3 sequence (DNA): TGTGCCATCAGGGGACAAAACTCCTATAATTCACCCCTCCACTTT. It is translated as CAIRGQNSYNSPLHF.

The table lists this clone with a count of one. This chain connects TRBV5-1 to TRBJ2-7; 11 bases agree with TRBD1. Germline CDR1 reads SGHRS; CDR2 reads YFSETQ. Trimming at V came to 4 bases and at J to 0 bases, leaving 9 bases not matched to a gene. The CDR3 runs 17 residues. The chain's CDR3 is CASSQTPGQGDSYEQYF. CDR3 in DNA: TGCGCCAGCAGCCAGACGCCGGGACAGGGGGACTCCTACGAGCAGTACTTC.

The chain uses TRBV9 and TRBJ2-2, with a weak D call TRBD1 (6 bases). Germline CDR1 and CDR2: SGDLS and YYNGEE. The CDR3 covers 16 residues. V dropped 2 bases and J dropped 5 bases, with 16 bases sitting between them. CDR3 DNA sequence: TGTGCCAGCAGCGTCTTCCCCCCGGGGACAACCGGGGAGCTGTTTTTT. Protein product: CASSVFPPGTTGELFF.

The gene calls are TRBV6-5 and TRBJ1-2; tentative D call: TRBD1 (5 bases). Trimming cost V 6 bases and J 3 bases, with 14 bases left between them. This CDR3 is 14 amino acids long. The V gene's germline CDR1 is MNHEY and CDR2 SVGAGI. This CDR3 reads CASRRTRAYYGYTF. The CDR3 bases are TGTGCCAGCAGAAGGACACGTGCTTACTATGGCTACACCTTC.

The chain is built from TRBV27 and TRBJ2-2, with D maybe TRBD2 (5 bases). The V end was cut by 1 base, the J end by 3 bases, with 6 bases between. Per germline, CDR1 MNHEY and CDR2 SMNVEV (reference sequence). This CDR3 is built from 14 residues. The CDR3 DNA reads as TGTGCCAGCAGTTTATGGGAGCACACCGGGGAGCTGTTTTTT. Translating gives CASSLWEHTGELFF.

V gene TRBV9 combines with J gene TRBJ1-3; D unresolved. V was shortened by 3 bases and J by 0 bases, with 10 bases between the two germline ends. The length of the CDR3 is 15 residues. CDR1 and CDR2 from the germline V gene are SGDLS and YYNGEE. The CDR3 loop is CASSGLASSGNTIYF. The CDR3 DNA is TGTGCCAGCAGCGGATTAGCGAGCTCTGGAAACACCATATATTTT.

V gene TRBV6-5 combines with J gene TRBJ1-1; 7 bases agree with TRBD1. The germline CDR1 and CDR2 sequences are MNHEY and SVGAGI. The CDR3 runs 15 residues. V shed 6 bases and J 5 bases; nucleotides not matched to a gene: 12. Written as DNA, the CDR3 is TGTGCCAGCAGACACAACCGGGACAGCGGAACTGAAGCTTTCTTT. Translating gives CASRHNRDSGTEAFF.

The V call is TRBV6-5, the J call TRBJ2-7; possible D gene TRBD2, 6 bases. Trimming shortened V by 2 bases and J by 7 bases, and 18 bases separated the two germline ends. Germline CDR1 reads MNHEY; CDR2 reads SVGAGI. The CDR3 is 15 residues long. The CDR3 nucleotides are TGTGCCAGCAGTTACGGCGGGACCCCCGGGCGAGAGCAGTACTTC. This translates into CASSYGGTPGREQYF.

The CDR3 is CASSLGGRHRFYEQYF. CDR3 in DNA: TGTGCCAGCTCACTAGGCGGGAGACACCGTTTCTACGAGCAGTACTTC. The chain employs TRBV18 and TRBJ2-7; 7 nucleotides line up with TRBD2. Unmatched junction bases numbered 12, after V lost 4 bases and J lost 3 bases. Germline V gene lookup returns CDR1 KGHSH and CDR2 LQKENI. The CDR3 covers 16 residues.

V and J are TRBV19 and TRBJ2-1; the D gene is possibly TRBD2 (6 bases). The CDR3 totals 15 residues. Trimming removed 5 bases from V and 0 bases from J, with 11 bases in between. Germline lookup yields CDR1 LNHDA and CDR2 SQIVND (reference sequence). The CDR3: CASSPRLVSYNEQFF. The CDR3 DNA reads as TGTGCCAGTAGTCCCCGACTAGTCTCCTACAATGAGCAGTTCTTC.

The CDR3 reads CASSSSTGLTIMNTEAFF. CDR3 coding DNA: TGTGCCAGCAGCTCTTCCACCGGGTTGACGATTATGAACACTGAAGCTTTCTTT. The J gene is TRBJ1-1, the V gene TRBV28, with D unresolved. The germline gives CDR1 MDHEN, CDR2 SYDVKM. This CDR3 comprises 18 residues. Trimming shortened V by 6 bases and J by 0 bases, and 23 bases separated the two germline ends.